This T cell receptor (beta chain) comes out of a study of CD8+CD57+ T cells in acquired aplastic anemia. For sequencing, patients were chosen who had shown expansion of CD8+CD57+ cells by flow cytometry. Severe acquired aplastic anemia was the diagnosis recorded for all patients. Study-wide results and caveats: No significant difference in CD8+ Simpson's diversity was found between patients and controls.

About this clonotype: Its antigen is undetermined.

The CDR3 extends over 13 amino acids. With 6 bases removed from V and 3 bases from J, the gap between germline ends came to 15 bases. The V gene's germline CDR1 is SQVTM and CDR2 ANQGSEA. The use of genomic DNA as template underpinned the TCR beta VDJ and CDR3 profiling. TCRdb redid the calling of the reads with MiXCR, one entry per CDR3 protein. The data show about 160,000 distinct CDR3 sequences, with about 64% seen just once and 40% to 55% held by the top ten. The V call is TRBV29-1, the J call TRBJ2-7; a weak D match, TRBD1 (6 bases). Specimen: sorted CD4+, CD8+, or CD8+CD57+ T cells (not recorded which) from PBMCs. The origin of this receptor is a human donor with aplastic anemia. CDR3 in amino acids: CSVESTGSYEQYF. Written as DNA, the CDR3 is TGCAGCGTGGAGAGCACAGGGAGCTACGAGCAGTACTTC.